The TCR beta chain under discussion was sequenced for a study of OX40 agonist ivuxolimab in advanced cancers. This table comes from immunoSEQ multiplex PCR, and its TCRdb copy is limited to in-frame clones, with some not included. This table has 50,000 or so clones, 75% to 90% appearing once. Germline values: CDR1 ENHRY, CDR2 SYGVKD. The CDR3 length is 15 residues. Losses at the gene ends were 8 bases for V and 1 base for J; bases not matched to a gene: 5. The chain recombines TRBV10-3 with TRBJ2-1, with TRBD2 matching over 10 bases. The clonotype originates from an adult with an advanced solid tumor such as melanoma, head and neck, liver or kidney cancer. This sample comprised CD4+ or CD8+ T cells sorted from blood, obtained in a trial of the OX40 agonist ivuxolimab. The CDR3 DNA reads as TGTGCCATCGGGGCTAGCGGGGGTTCCTACAATGAGCAGTTCTTC. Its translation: CAIGASGGSYNEQFF.